This T cell receptor beta chain was identified during a study of blood T cell repertoires in COVID-19. Across the study: Spain, Italy and the United States supplied samples that represented acute and convalescent COVID-19. T cells, B-cell-depleted T cells, or PBMCs supplied cDNA or gDNA.

Per the original data handling: Amplification of reference gene primers provided the estimated nucleated cell counts. TCRdb keeps only in-frame clones here, not all; method: immunoSEQ multiplex PCR. For V, J and clone size, that table is used; D and trimming come from the DNA. Counted here are about 78,000 clones, around nine tenths occurring once; the ten biggest clones make up about 5%. There are 16 residues in the CDR3. Germline lookup yields CDR1 SEHNR and CDR2 FQNEAQ (reference sequence). V was clipped by 5 bases and J by 7 bases, with 18 bases between them. This clone was found a few times. Sequenced material: peripheral blood. V gene TRBV7-9 combines with J gene TRBJ1-6; D is possibly TRBD1 (6 bases). This TCR came from a man between 50 and 59 years old with active or convalescent COVID-19. The CDR3 protein is CASSHLSGTPNSPLHF. In DNA, the CDR3 is TGTGCCAGCAGCCACCTGTCAGGGACACCCAATTCACCCCTCCACTTT.